One and the same sample provided the 26 T cell receptor beta chains below, sequenced in a study of beta chain features in type 1 diabetes. Sequenced material consisted of expressed TCRB transcripts (all of the isolated RNA was reverse transcribed). The assay was immunoSEQ multiplex PCR, and TCRdb's table has in-frame clones only and misses some. The sample contains roughly 400,000 clones, approximately 15% of which appear only once. Material for sequencing was naive CD4+ T cells from blood. These receptors were collected from a man aged 25 to 40 in good health.

V usage is TRBV25-1 and J usage is TRBJ2-1; tentatively, D is TRBD1 or TRBD2 (6 bases each). The CDR3 covers 15 residues. Germline V gives CDR1 MGHDK, CDR2 SYGVNS. V was trimmed by 5 bases and J by 4 bases, leaving 15 bases between them. CDR3 region: CASSPEGGPYNEQFF. The CDR3 coding sequence is TGTGCCAGCAGTCCGGAGGGGGGACCATACAATGAGCAGTTCTTC.

V usage is TRBV10-3 and J usage is TRBJ1-1; a weak D match, TRBD1 (5 bases). There are 13 residues in the CDR3. Trimming took off 6 bases at V and 4 bases at J, with 12 bases between the two ends. Germline CDR1 ENHRY, CDR2 SYGVKD. In DNA, the CDR3 is TGTGCCATCAGGCGGGGACCTGGCACTGAAGCTTTCTTT. Amino acids: CAIRRGPGTEAFF.

V gene TRBV9 combines with J gene TRBJ1-2; D ambiguous. Germline CDR1 reads SGDLS; CDR2 reads YYNGEE. The CDR3 consists of 14 residues. The V gene lost 0 bases and the J gene lost 0 bases, with 6 bases spanning the gap. CDR3 residues: CASSVEPANYGYTF. Here the CDR3 DNA reads TGTGCCAGCAGCGTAGAGCCAGCTAACTATGGCTACACCTTC.

The rearrangement uses TRBV25-1 and TRBJ1-1; a weak D match, TRBD1 (5 bases). Germline CDR1 MGHDK, CDR2 SYGVNS. This CDR3 comprises 11 residues. V shed 7 bases and J shed 6 bases, with 9 bases lying between them. CDR3 in amino acids: CASTGLSEAFF. CDR3 DNA sequence: TGTGCCAGCACAGGGTTGTCTGAAGCTTTCTTT.

The rearrangement joins TRBV11-3 to TRBJ2-1, with 7 bases aligning to TRBD1. The CDR3 runs 14 residues. Unmatched junction bases numbered 6, after V lost 5 bases and J lost 5 bases. Germline CDR1 and CDR2: SGHNT and YENEEA. CDR3 sequence (DNA): TGTGCCAGCAGCCCGGGACAGACAAACAATGAGCAGTTCTTC. Amino acids: CASSPGQTNNEQFF. Filled out from reference TRBV11-3 and TRBJ2-1, the complete variable domain reads EAGVVQSPRYKIIEKKQPVAFWCNPISGHNTLYWYLQNLGQGPELLIRYENEEAVDDSQLPKDRFSAERLKGVDSTLKIQPAELGDSAVYLCASSPGQTNNEQFFGPGTRLTVL.

This clone was seen at least ten times. The V and J genes are TRBV10-3 and TRBJ2-3; no reliable D call. The CDR3 sequence is 14 residues long. The germline CDR1 and CDR2 sequences are ENHRY and SYGVKD. The V end lost 0 bases, the J end lost 6 bases, and 10 bases lay between the germline ends. The CDR3: CAISESRLADTQYF. CDR3 nucleotides: TGTGCCATCAGTGAGTCGAGGTTGGCGGATACGCAGTATTTT.

The rearrangement uses TRBV15 and TRBJ2-5; D is unresolved. CDR3 length: 15 residues. The V gene lost 0 bases and the J gene lost 3 bases, with 11 bases spanning the gap. CDR1 is LNHNV and CDR2 is YYDKDF in the germline V gene (reference sequence). As DNA, the CDR3 is TGTGCCACCAGCAGAGATTATGGGCAGGAAGAGACCCAGTACTTC. It specifies CATSRDYGQEETQYF.

This clone appeared a few times. V gene TRBV15 combines with J gene TRBJ2-1; 16 bases map to TRBD2. This CDR3 has 17 residues. Germline trimming cut 5 bases from V and 7 bases from J; bases unmatched to any gene: 8. The germline V gene has CDR1 LNHNV and CDR2 YYDKDF (reference sequence). CDR3 region: CATSDGLGLAGGNEQFF. The CDR3 region has the DNA TGTGCCACCAGCGATGGTCTGGGACTAGCGGGGGGGAATGAGCAGTTCTTC.

This clone was observed a handful of times. J is TRBJ2-7 and V is TRBV6-5, with 7 bases aligning to TRBD1. The V and J ends lost 6 bases and 2 bases, in that order; junction bases with no gene match: 10. The germline V gene encodes CDR1 MNHEY and CDR2 SVGAGI. The CDR3 is 15 amino acids. CDR3 sequence: CASRKNTGTAYEQYF. The CDR3 bases are TGTGCCAGCAGAAAGAATACCGGGACAGCCTACGAGCAGTACTTC.

This chain joins TRBV14 and TRBJ2-1; TRBD2 matches 11 bases. Germline assignment: CDR1 SGHDN and CDR2 FVKESK. The CDR3 sequence is 14 residues long. Losses at the gene ends were 5 bases for V and 8 bases for J; bases not matched to a gene: 5. The CDR3 reads CASSSGLAGDEQFF. CDR3 in DNA: TGTGCCAGCAGCTCTGGACTAGCGGGTGATGAGCAGTTCTTC.

This clone was counted a few times. The rearrangement links TRBV29-1 to TRBJ1-1, with D hard to call. V gave up 4 bases and J gave up 1 base, with 13 bases separating them. Germline V gene sequence: CDR1 SQVTM, CDR2 ANQGSEA. CDR3 length: 14 residues. The DNA for the CDR3 is TGCAGCGTTGGAGGGATTTCAACGAACACTGAAGCTTTCTTT. Protein sequence: CSVGGISTNTEAFF.

This chain joins TRBV10-3 and TRBJ2-5; the D gene is possibly TRBD2 (6 bases). Germline V gives CDR1 ENHRY, CDR2 SYGVKD. The V and J ends lost 8 bases and 0 bases respectively, with 13 bases between them. The CDR3 runs 14 residues. Written as DNA, the CDR3 is TGTGCCATCCAATTTAGCGGAAACCAAGAGACCCAGTACTTC. Its translation: CAIQFSGNQETQYF.

This clone was recorded a few times. V usage is TRBV5-4 and J usage is TRBJ2-5, with TRBD1 identical over 8 bases. The CDR3 consists of 16 residues. V lost 4 bases to trimming and J lost 1 base; unmatched junction nucleotides: 9. Germline lookup yields CDR1 SGHNT and CDR2 YYREEE (reference sequence). This chain's CDR3 is CASSAGSRGLQETQYF. Here the CDR3 DNA reads TGTGCCAGCAGCGCAGGGAGCAGGGGGCTCCAAGAGACCCAGTACTTC. The full variable domain, its missing parts supplied by reference TRBV5-4 and TRBJ2-5, is ETGVTQSPTHLIKTRGQQVTLRCSSQSGHNTVSWYQQALGQGPQFIFQYYREEENGRGNFPPRFSGLQFPNYSSELNVNALELDDSALYLCASSAGSRGLQETQYFGPGTRLLVL.

The chain employs TRBV29-1 and TRBJ2-1, with unresolved D. Germline-derived CDR1 and CDR2 are SQVTM and ANQGSEA. The CDR3 covers 17 residues. V dropped 5 bases and J dropped 0 bases, with 20 bases sitting between them. The CDR3 here is CSVPASDGTLSYNEQFF. The CDR3 DNA is TGCAGCGTTCCCGCTTCTGACGGAACACTCTCCTACAATGAGCAGTTCTTC.

In this sample, this clone turned up a few times. The chain links TRBV7-2 to TRBJ2-3, with D uncertain. The germline V and J ends were trimmed by 5 bases and 10 bases, with 16 bases remaining between them. In germline, CDR1 is SGHTA, CDR2 FQGNSA. The CDR3 is 13 residues long. The CDR3 loop reads CASSRTIIDAQYF. The DNA of the CDR3 is TGTGCCAGCAGCCGAACCATAATTGACGCGCAGTATTTT.

The rearrangement links TRBV7-8 to TRBJ2-2; 8 bases agree with TRBD2. V lost 4 bases and J lost 4; bases outside the gene matches: 5. This CDR3 has 15 residues. In germline, CDR1 is SGHVS, CDR2 FQNEAQ. The chain's CDR3 is CASSWGSGVTGELFF. As DNA, the CDR3 is TGTGCCAGCAGCTGGGGTAGCGGGGTCACCGGGGAGCTGTTTTTT.

The chain joins TRBV7-2 to TRBJ2-1; 9 nucleotides align to TRBD2. The V and J ends lost 4 bases and 1 base, in that order; junction bases with no gene match: 5. The CDR3 loop spans 16 amino acids. Germline CDR1 is SGHTA and CDR2 is FQGNSA. The CDR3 reads CASSSIAGASYNEQFF. The CDR3, as DNA: TGTGCCAGCAGCTCCATAGCGGGAGCGTCCTACAATGAGCAGTTCTTC.

This clone was seen more than once but under ten times. The J gene is TRBJ2-7, the V gene TRBV2; D is unclear. The CDR3 runs to 12 residues. Germline V gene sequence: CDR1 SNHLY, CDR2 FYNNEI. V lost 7 bases and J 4 bases, leaving 11 bases between the germline ends. CDR3 amino acids: CASTPQPYEQYF. For the CDR3, the DNA is TGTGCCAGCACCCCTCAGCCATACGAGCAGTACTTC.

The table lists this clone with a few counts. The chain employs TRBV7-9 and TRBJ2-3; the D gene is possibly TRBD1 (5 bases). V lost 0 bases, J lost 1 base, and 14 bases lay in between. There are 17 residues in the CDR3. Germline V gene lookup returns CDR1 SEHNR and CDR2 FQNEAQ (reference sequence). Written as DNA, the CDR3 is TGTGCCAGCAGCTTAGCCCTCCAGGGTCGCGGCACAGATACGCAGTATTTT. Translated: CASSLALQGRGTDTQYF.

The sample holds a few counts of this clone. V is TRBV25-1 and J is TRBJ1-6; D perhaps matches TRBD1 (5 bases). Trimming removed 3 bases from V and 4 bases from J, with 10 bases in between. CDR1 MGHDK and CDR2 SYGVNS come from the germline V gene. The CDR3 is 15 amino acids. The CDR3 DNA reads TGTGCCAGCAGTGACCTTGGGGGTTATAATTCACCCCTCCACTTT. The encoded protein is CASSDLGGYNSPLHF.

The gene calls are TRBV2 and TRBJ2-5; no reliable D call. Trimming took 3 bases from V and 7 from J, leaving 9 bases between them. Per the germline V gene, CDR1 is SNHLY and CDR2 is FYNNEI. CDR3 length: 12 amino acids. The DNA of the CDR3 is TGTGCCAGCAGTGAGGTAGAGCCGACCCAGTACTTC. Amino acid sequence: CASSEVEPTQYF.

The chain uses TRBV29-1 and TRBJ2-3; possible D gene TRBD2, 6 bases. This CDR3 is built from 16 residues. The ends were cut back, 6 bases at V and 3 bases at J, with 22 bases in the middle. Germline V gene sequence: CDR1 SQVTM, CDR2 ANQGSEA. CDR3 sequence reads: CSVKINWRAVTDTQYF. The CDR3 bases are TGCAGCGTCAAAATTAATTGGAGGGCCGTTACAGATACGCAGTATTTT.

The chain recombines TRBV25-1 with TRBJ1-2; tentatively, D is TRBD1 (5 bases). Trimming pared 6 bases from V and 4 bases from J, leaving 9 bases between. The CDR3 loop spans 12 amino acids. Germline-derived CDR1 and CDR2 are MGHDK and SYGVNS. Written as DNA, the CDR3 is TGTGCCAGCAGAGGGGCAGGCTATGGCTACACCTTC. This gives the protein CASRGAGYGYTF.

V is TRBV6-5 and J is TRBJ2-1; D possibly corresponds to TRBD2 (6 bases). Per germline, CDR1 MNHEY and CDR2 SVGAGI. V was cut by 2 bases and J by 5 bases, with 13 bases left in between. The CDR3 has 15 amino acids. CDR3 in DNA: TGTGCCAGCAGTTACACATCGGGAGCTAACAATGAGCAGTTCTTC. Translation gives CASSYTSGANNEQFF.

V gene TRBV25-1 combines with J gene TRBJ2-2, with D hard to call. Germline CDR1 is MGHDK and CDR2 is SYGVNS. There are 12 residues in the CDR3. V was clipped by 8 bases and J by 6 bases, with 10 bases between them. The CDR3: CASSSLAGELFF. The CDR3 DNA follows: TGTGCCAGCTCCTCCTTGGCCGGGGAGCTGTTTTTT. The full variable domain, rest sourced from reference TRBV25-1 and TRBJ2-2, is EADIYQTPRYLVIGTGKKITLECSQTMGHDKMYWYQQDPGMELHLIHYSYGVNSTEKGDLSSESTVSRIRTEHFPLTLESARPSHTSQYLCASSSLAGELFFGEGSRLTVL.

The chain joins TRBV25-1 to TRBJ2-1, with 7 bases identical to TRBD1. The V gene end was trimmed by 4 bases and the J gene end by 4 bases; junction bases not matched to a gene: 4. The CDR3 sequence is 14 residues long. CDR1 and CDR2 from the germline V gene are MGHDK and SYGVNS. The chain's CDR3 is CASSAQDRYNEQFF. CDR3 in DNA: TGTGCCAGCAGTGCTCAGGACAGGTACAATGAGCAGTTCTTC.